This TCR beta chain was profiled in a study of cytomegalovirus exposure and HLA in healthy donors. In the study overall: About 83 million unique TCRs from HLA-typed donors made up an early data release.

PCR amplification relied on 60 Vbeta primers (plus 13 Jbeta primers). TCRdb's table, derived via immunoSEQ multiplex PCR, lists solely in-frame clones and lacks some. The sample shows under 250,000 clones, over 65% of them seen only once. Study results and limitations: Donors were assumed by presence/absence analyses to have roughly uniform sequencing depth. A previous analysis found most TCR beta V segments productive roughly 87% or roughly 30% of the time.

Details on this clone: What it recognizes is unknown.

Germline CDR1 LNHDA, CDR2 SQIVND (reference sequence). The CDR3 runs 13 residues. V lost 6 bases and J 6 bases, leaving 14 bases between the germline ends. The chain is built from TRBV19 and TRBJ1-1; no reliable D call. This TCR was sampled from a man between 18 and 29 years old in good health and CMV-seronegative. The sequencing sample was made of PBMCs. The CDR3 sequence: CASRLGGGPEAFF. The CDR3 coding sequence is TGTGCCAGTAGGTTGGGTGGTGGGCCTGAAGCTTTCTTT.